This T cell receptor beta chain derives from a study of blood T cell repertoires in COVID-19. On the study more broadly: Whether acute or convalescent, the COVID-19 samples came from the United States, Italy and Spain.

This CDR3 is built from 14 residues. The V end was cut by 2 bases, the J end by 3 bases, with 8 bases between. The germline CDR1 and CDR2 sequences are SEHNR and FQNEAQ (reference sequence). Sequencing was performed with immunoSEQ multiplex PCR; in TCRdb, only in-frame clones are kept and a portion is missing. In the table there are 85,000 to 130,000 clones, approximately 88% of which are singletons. What was sequenced was peripheral blood. V is TRBV7-9 and J is TRBJ1-5; maybe TRBD1 (6 bases). The clonotype comes from a woman in her sixties or seventies with acute or convalescent COVID-19. CDR3 nucleotide sequence: TGTGCCAGCAGCTTACAGGGGTTCAATCAGCCCCAGCATTTT. Translated: CASSLQGFNQPQHF.